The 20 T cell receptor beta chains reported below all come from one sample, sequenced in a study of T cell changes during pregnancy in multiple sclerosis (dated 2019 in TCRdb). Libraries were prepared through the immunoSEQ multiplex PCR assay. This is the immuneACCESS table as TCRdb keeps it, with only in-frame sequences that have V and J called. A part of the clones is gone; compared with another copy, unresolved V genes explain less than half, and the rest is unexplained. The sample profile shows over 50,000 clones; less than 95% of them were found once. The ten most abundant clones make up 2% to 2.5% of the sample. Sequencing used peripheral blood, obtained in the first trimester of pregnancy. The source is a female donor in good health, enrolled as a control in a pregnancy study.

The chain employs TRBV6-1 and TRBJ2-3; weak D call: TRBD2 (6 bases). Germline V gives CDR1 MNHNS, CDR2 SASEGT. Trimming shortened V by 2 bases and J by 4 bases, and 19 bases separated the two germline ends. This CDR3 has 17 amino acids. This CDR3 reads CASSEWGLTTMADTQYF. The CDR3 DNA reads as TGTGCCAGCAGTGAATGGGGACTGACTACCATGGCAGATACGCAGTATTTT.

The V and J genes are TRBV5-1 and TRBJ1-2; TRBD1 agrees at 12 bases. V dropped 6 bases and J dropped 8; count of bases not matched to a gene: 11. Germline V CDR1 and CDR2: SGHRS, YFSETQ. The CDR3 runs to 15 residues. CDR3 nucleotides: TGCGCCAGCACTGCCCGTGGGACAGGGGGCCTGGGCTACACCTTC. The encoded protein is CASTARGTGGLGYTF.

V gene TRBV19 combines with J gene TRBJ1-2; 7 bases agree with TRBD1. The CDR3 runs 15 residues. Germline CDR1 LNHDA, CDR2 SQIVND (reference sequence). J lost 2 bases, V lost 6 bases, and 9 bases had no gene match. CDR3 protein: CASSPEGQLNYGYTF. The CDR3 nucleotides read TGTGCCAGTAGCCCTGAGGGACAGCTGAACTATGGCTACACCTTC.

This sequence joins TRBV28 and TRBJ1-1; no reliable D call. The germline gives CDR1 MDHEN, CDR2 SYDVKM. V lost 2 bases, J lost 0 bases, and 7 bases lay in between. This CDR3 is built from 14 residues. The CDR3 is CASSLHQVNTEAFF. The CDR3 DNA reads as TGTGCCAGCAGTTTACACCAGGTGAACACTGAAGCTTTCTTT.

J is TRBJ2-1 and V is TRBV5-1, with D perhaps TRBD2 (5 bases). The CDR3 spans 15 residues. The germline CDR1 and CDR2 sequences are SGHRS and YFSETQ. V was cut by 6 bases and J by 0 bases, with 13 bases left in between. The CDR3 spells CASTRIASSYNEQFF. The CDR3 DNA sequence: TGCGCCAGCACCAGGATAGCGAGCTCCTACAATGAGCAGTTCTTC.

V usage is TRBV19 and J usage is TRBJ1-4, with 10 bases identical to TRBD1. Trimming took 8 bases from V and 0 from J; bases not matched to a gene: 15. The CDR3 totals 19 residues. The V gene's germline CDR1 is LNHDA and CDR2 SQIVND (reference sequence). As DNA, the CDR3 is TGTGCCAGTGGTCATCGACAGGGGGCCATCTCTGCAACTAATGAAAAACTGTTTTTT. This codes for CASGHRQGAISATNEKLFF.

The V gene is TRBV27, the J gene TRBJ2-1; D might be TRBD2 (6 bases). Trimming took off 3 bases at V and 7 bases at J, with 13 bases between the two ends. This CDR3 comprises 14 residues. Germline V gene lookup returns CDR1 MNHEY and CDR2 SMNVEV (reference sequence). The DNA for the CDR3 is TGTGCCAGCAGTTTTCGGAGTAGCGGAAATGAGCAGTTCTTC. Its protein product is CASSFRSSGNEQFF.

CDR3 DNA: TGTGCCAGCGTTATGGGCAGATTAACAGATACGCAGTATTTT. Amino acid sequence: CASVMGRLTDTQYF. V is TRBV7-9 and J is TRBJ2-3; no reliable D call. The ends were cut back, 8 bases at V and 3 bases at J, with 15 bases in the middle. CDR1 is SEHNR and CDR2 is FQNEAQ in the germline V gene (reference sequence). The CDR3 consists of 14 residues.

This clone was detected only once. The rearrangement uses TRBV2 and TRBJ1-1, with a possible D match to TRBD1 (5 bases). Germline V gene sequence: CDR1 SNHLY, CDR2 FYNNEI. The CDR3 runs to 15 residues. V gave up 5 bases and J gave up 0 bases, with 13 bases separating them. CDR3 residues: CASSSGLLMNTEAFF. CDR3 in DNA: TGTGCCAGCAGTTCAGGGCTTTTAATGAACACTGAAGCTTTCTTT.

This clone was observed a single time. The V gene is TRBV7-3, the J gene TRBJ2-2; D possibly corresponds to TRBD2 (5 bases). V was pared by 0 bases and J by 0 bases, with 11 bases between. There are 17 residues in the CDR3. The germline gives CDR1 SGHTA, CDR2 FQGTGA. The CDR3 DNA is TGTGCCAGCAGCTTAACGCGGGCCGGGCCGAACACCGGGGAGCTGTTTTTT. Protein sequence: CASSLTRAGPNTGELFF.

CDR3 amino acids: CASSLGAFQETQYF. The CDR3 nucleotides are TGTGCCAGCAGCTTGGGAGCTTTCCAAGAGACCCAGTACTTC. V gene TRBV5-4 combines with J gene TRBJ2-5; no firm D call. Per germline, CDR1 SGHNT and CDR2 YYREEE (reference sequence). The ends were cut back, 0 bases at V and 1 base at J, with 7 bases in the middle. This CDR3 spans 14 amino acids. Drawing the rest from reference TRBV5-4 and TRBJ2-5, the complete variable domain is ETGVTQSPTHLIKTRGQQVTLRCSSQSGHNTVSWYQQALGQGPQFIFQYYREEENGRGNFPPRFSGLQFPNYSSELNVNALELDDSALYLCASSLGAFQETQYFGPGTRLLVL.

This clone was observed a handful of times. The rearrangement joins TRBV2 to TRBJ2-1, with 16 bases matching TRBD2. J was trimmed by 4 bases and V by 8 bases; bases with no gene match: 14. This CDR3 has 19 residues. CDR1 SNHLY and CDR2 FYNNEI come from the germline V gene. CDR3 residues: CASGNDGTSGRARYNEQFF. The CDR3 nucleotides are TGTGCCAGCGGAAATGACGGGACTAGCGGGAGGGCCCGTTACAATGAGCAGTTCTTC.

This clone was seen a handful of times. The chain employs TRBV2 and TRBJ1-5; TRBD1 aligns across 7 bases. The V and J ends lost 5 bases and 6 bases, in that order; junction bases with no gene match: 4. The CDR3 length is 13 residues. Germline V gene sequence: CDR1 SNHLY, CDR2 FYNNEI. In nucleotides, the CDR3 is TGTGCCAGCAGTAACAGGGGTGTTCAGCCCCAGCATTTT. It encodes CASSNRGVQPQHF.

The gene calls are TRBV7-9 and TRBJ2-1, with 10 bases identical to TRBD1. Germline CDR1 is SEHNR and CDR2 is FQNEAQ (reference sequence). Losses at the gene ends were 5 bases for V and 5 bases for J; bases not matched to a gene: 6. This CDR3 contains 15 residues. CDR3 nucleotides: TGTGCCAGCAGCCCTCGGGACAGGGGACACAATGAGCAGTTCTTC. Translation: CASSPRDRGHNEQFF.

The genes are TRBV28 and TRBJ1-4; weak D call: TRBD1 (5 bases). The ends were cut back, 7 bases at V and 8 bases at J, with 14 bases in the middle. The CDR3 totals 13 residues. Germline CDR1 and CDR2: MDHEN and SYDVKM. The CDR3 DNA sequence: TGTGCCAGCAAGGGGACTTTAGGGGAAAAACTGTTTTTT. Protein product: CASKGTLGEKLFF. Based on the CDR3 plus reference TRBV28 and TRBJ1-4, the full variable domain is DVKVTQSSRYLVKRTGEKVFLECVQDMDHENMFWYRQDPGLGLRLIYFSYDVKMKEKGDIPEGYSVSREKKERFSLILESASTNQTSMYLCASKGTLGEKLFFGSGTQLSVL.

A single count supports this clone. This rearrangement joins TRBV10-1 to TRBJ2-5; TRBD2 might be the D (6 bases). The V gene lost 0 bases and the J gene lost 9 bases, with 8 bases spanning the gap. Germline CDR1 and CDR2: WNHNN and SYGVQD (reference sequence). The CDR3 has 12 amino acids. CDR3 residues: CASSESTGAQYF. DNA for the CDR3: TGCGCCAGCAGTGAGTCGACGGGGGCCCAGTACTTC.

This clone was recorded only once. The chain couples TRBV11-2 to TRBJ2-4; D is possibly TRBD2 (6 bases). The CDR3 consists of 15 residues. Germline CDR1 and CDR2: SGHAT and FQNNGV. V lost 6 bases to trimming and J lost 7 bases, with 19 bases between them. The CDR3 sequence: CASRGLGGVVNIQYF. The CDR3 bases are TGTGCCAGCAGGGGTCTCGGGGGAGTTGTGAACATTCAGTACTTC.

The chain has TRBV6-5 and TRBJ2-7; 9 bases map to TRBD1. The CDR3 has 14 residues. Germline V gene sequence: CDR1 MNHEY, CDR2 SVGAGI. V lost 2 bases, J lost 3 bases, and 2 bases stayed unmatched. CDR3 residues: CASSYADRGYEQYF. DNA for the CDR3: TGTGCCAGCAGTTACGCGGACAGGGGCTACGAGCAGTACTTC.

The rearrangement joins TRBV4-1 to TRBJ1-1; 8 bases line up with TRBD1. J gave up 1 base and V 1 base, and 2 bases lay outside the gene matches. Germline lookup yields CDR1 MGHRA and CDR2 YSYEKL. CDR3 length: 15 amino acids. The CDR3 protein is CASSQAGQGNTEAFF. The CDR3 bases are TGCGCCAGCAGCCAAGCCGGACAGGGGAACACTGAAGCTTTCTTT.

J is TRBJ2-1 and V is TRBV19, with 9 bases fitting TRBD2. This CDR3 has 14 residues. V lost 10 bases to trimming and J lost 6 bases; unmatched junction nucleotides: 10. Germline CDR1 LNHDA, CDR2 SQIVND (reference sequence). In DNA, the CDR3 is TGTGCCATTCAGGCGGGGGGGCCTTTCAATGAGCAGTTCTTC. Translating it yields CAIQAGGPFNEQFF.